This TCR beta chain was recorded in a study of response to subunit inactivated influenza vaccine. Findings of the study overall: With each seasonal influenza vaccination, the authors suggested, few new T cells are recruited.

TCRdb re-derived calls from the RT-PCR reads in MiXCR, one entry per CDR3 protein. The table has about 650,000 distinct CDR3 sequences, 14% seen once. As regards this clonotype: Its specificity is not known.

This CDR3 is built from 15 residues. With V trimmed by 1 base and J by 6 bases, 6 bases remained unmatched. The sequencing used PBMCs from blood, collected roughly 2 weeks before vaccination. The chain has TRBV12-3 or TRBV12-4 and TRBJ2-7, with 10 bases aligning to TRBD2. The TCR originated in a middle-aged man who received an inactivated influenza vaccine. CDR3 in amino acids: CASSLEVAGGREQYF. The CDR3 DNA reads TGTGCCAGCAGTTTAGAGGTAGCGGGAGGACGCGAGCAGTACTTC.